Sequencing of this T cell receptor beta chain was carried out in a study of regulatory T cells in long-lasting Graves disease (dated by TCRdb to the early 2020s). Study-level background: In the newly diagnosed Graves' disease group, patients had been taking antithyroid drugs for less than 3 months. This study used TCR sequencing and RNA sequencing of peripheral blood to compare persistent Graves' disease patients against newly diagnosed Graves' disease patients. The study was conducted in China and was registered as a clinical trial. A total of some 35 samples underwent TCR sequencing, from 13 patients with persistent Graves' disease and 20 or so patients with newly diagnosed Graves' disease. General findings and caveats noted by the study authors: Preferential use of TRBV28, TRBJ1-2 and TRBJ2-5 was observed in persistent disease, whereas TRBV20-1 and TRBJ2-1 were favored in newly diagnosed disease. The small sample size was acknowledged by the authors as a limitation that may reduce accuracy. Compared with newly diagnosed patients, persistent Graves' disease patients had lower TCR Shannon entropy and fewer highly expanded clones, which suggests clonal expansion. Only the TCR beta chain was sequenced and analyzed. More public clonotypes were shared among persistent patients (under 3,000) than among newly diagnosed patients (approximately 1,000). Only peripheral blood was studied, because thyroid tissue, the primary lesion, was inaccessible.

Reading from cysteine to phenylalanine, the CDR3 counts 13 amino acids. The kept DNA is CDR3 alone, 39 bases in frame from the first base. The germline V gene provides CDR1 MNHNS and CDR2 SASEGT. V loses 8 bases at its end and J loses 1 base; junction bases beyond the gene matches: 2. The time point label of this sample denotes: newly diagnosed GD, antithyroid drugs for less than 3 months. RNA was extracted from PBMCs in TRIzol for both TCR sequencing and RNA sequencing. The diagnosis of Graves' disease followed American Thyroid Association guidelines. Recruitment of patients was carried out at an endocrinology department in Xi'an, China. From each patient, around 9 milliliters of peripheral blood was collected into an EDTA anticoagulant tube. Ficoll Paque Plus density gradient separation was used to isolate PBMCs, and no additional T cell sorting was done. RNA quality was checked with an Agilent 2100 Bioanalyzer and agarose gel, and concentration with a NanoDrop 2000.

Receptor amplification or capture employed multiplex PCR. The data were produced on an Illumina HiSeq 4000. CDR3 regions were amplified by Arm-PCR with iRepertoire HTBI primers to construct TCR beta libraries. Before sequencing, the PCR products underwent gel purification. The authors processed their data as follows. Gene usage analysis of CDR3 amino acid clonotypes used the roughly 62 TRBV and more than 13 TRBJ segments found across samples. COPE and FqMerger were used to merge filtered high-quality paired reads into contigs. BLAST was used to align contigs to IMGT TRBV, TRBD and TRBJ reference genes, and CDR3 was defined according to IMGT. Any clonotype with a frequency above 0.1% was counted as a highly expanded clone. Repertoire diversity was measured by Shannon entropy, and V-J evenness by the Gini coefficient. A clonotype found in more than one individual was treated as public. The raw public reads went through TCRdb reprocessing: fastp at Q25, MiXCR clone calling, in-frame beta chains kept. A single entry per CDR3 protein holds the most common genes and DNA from its merged rows. The V and J calls and clone size are TCRdb's, not the authors'. The sample table lists approximately 560,000 distinct CDR3 sequences, 15% to 20% of them with a count of one. The ten most abundant clones make up about 11% of the sample.

This clonotype has just a few counts. The clone's antigen remains unknown. No much larger clone exists at a distance of one base, and base qualities are not known. Separately, the same data were catalogued under a study of T cells in Graves' hyperthyroidism and ophthalmopathy. The second paper further reports: Graves' hyperthyroidism was defined as stable when no progression to ophthalmopathy occurred over 18 months of follow-up. Hyperthyroidism patients were newly diagnosed, had a disease duration of under 2 months, and were aged 18 to 65 years. Exclusion was applied to patients with uncontrolled infections, other autoimmune diseases, pregnancy or lactation. Clinical symptoms, serum thyroxine and TRAb, thyroid ultrasound, and orbital computed tomography formed the basis for the diagnoses. The TCR CDR3 was subjected to a first round of RT-PCR using the HTBI primer set and the Qiagen OneStep RT-PCR kit. Most expanded thyroid clonotypes (frequency above 0.001) were also detected in blood, a finding suggesting that blood repertoires may reflect thyroid immune responses. A model built on a 13 V-J signature distinguished ophthalmopathy from stable hyperthyroidism, reaching around 88% sensitivity and about 81% specificity in cross-validation and 80%/75% in testing. In validation, the model predicted progression to ophthalmopathy with approximately 69% sensitivity and around 72% specificity, a median of 6.5 months before onset. TCR V-J signatures able to tell the groups apart were searched for in a discovery cohort of 90 to 100 patients, of whom more than 40 had Graves' ophthalmopathy and roughly 58 had stable Graves' hyperthyroidism. An independent validation cohort of 18 to 20 hyperthyroidism patients and 17 patients who later progressed to ophthalmopathy tested prospective prediction of ophthalmopathy. For training and testing, the roughly 100 patients in the discovery cohort were randomly divided in a 7:3 ratio. The study also compared thyroid tissue and blood T-cell repertoires from a handful of Graves' hyperthyroidism patients. Once sampling was done, hyperthyroidism patients were given methimazole at a starting dose of 30 mg daily, whereas ophthalmopathy patients were given high-dose intravenous methylprednisolone. A second multiplex PCR round built the libraries, followed by size selection and purification. Paired-end sequencing of the libraries was performed with 100 bp reads on an Illumina HiSeq2000. SOAPnuke was used to process the raw data, with reads discarded if the reads contained adapters or uncalled bases, had a mean Phred below 15, or lacked an exact constant-primer or identifier match. High-quality paired reads were merged using COPE v1.2.5, and each unique nucleotide sequence was defined as a clonotype. MiTCR v1.1 was used to align clonotypes to the IMGT TRBV, TRBD and TRBJ reference segments. The analysis included only V-J combinations with a frequency above 0.0001, which together covered 99.2% of the repertoires. The TCS score was defined as the ratio of F50 (clonal expansion) to E x V (chaos), calculated using BLOSUM62-based TCRdist between CDR3 peptides within each V-J. Welch's t-statistics and random forest reduced 500 to 650 V-J features to roughly 13, which were used in a naive Bayes classifier (R e1071). Sample size was not statistically predetermined, and investigators were not blinded to group allocation. According to the paper, TCR Vbeta CDR3 sequencing was carried out on 135 peripheral blood samples, which came from 40 to 45 ophthalmopathy, approximately 78 hyperthyroidism and roughly 17 progressor patients.

The sequence came from a man aged 18 to 29 with Graves disease. Donor details come from another sample of the same person, matched by shared clones. This specimen consisted of peripheral blood mononuclear cells (PBMCs), obtained at new diagnosis, from a patient treated with antithyroid drugs. The chain is assembled from TRBV6-1 and TRBJ1-3, with 7 middle bases fitting TRBD1. The CDR3 protein sequence reads: CASVQGSGNTIYF. The nucleotide sequence reads TGTGCCAGCGTACAGGGGTCTGGAAACACCATATATTTT.